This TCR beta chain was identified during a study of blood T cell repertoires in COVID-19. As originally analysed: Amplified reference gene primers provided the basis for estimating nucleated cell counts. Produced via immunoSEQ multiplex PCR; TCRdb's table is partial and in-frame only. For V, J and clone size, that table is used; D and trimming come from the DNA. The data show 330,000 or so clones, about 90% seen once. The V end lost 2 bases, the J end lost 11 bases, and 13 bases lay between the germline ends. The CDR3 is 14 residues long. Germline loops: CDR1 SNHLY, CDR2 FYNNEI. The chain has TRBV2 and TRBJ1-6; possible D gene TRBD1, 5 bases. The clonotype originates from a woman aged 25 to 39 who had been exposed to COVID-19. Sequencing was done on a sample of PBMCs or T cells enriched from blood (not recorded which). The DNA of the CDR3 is TGTGCCAGCAGTGAACGGCAGGGTGGCCCACCCCTCCACTTT. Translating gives CASSERQGGPPLHF.